These 14 T cell receptor beta chains were sequenced from one sample in a study of T cells after yellow fever vaccination. MiXCR, applied by TCRdb to the 5' RACE reads, yields one record per CDR3 protein. The table has about 320,000 distinct CDR3 sequences, approximately 4.5% seen once. The input for sequencing was PBMCs, taken 15 days after the yellow fever booster vaccination. The source of these receptors is a man younger than 30 who received the YFV17D yellow fever vaccine.

Ten or more counts support this clonotype. This sequence joins TRBV5-1 and TRBJ2-1; 11 bases match TRBD2. CDR3 size: 14 residues. The J segment lost 8 bases and the V segment lost 4 bases, leaving 5 bases of the junction unmatched. Per germline, CDR1 SGHRS and CDR2 YFSETQ. CDR3 in amino acids: CASSLTSGDDEQFF. The DNA of the CDR3 is TGCGCCAGCAGCCTGACTAGCGGGGACGATGAGCAGTTCTTC.

This clonotype was seen a handful of times. The V call is TRBV5-8, the J call TRBJ2-3; D unclear. The germline CDR1 and CDR2 sequences are SGHTS and YDEGEE. V was trimmed by 0 bases and J by 2 bases, leaving 7 bases between them. This CDR3 has 14 residues. The CDR3 DNA reads as TGTGCCAGCAGCTTGGAACAGTTCACAGATACGCAGTATTTT. Protein: CASSLEQFTDTQYF.

Ten or more counts support this clonotype. The rearrangement links TRBV29-1 to TRBJ2-2; D could derive from TRBD1 or TRBD2 (5 bases each). The germline V gene encodes CDR1 SQVTM and CDR2 ANQGSEA. The CDR3 runs 15 residues. The V end was cut by 6 bases, the J end by 1 base, with 15 bases between. The CDR3 is CSVPRDLENTGELFF. The DNA for the CDR3 is TGCAGCGTACCCCGGGACCTGGAGAACACCGGGGAGCTGTTTTTT.

The chain joins TRBV12-3 or TRBV12-4 to TRBJ2-1; 10 positions agree with TRBD2. After removal of 6 bases from V and 10 bases from J, the junction contained 15 bases not matched to a gene. The length of the CDR3 is 16 residues. For the CDR3, the DNA is TGTGCCAGCAGCGACCGGACTAGGGCTAGCGGGGGCGAGCAGTTCTTC. This gives the protein CASSDRTRASGGEQFF.

The V and J genes are TRBV29-1 and TRBJ2-5, with D possibly being TRBD2 (5 bases). CDR3 length equals 11 residues. V lost 4 bases and J 5 bases, leaving 8 bases between the germline ends. Germline V lookup: CDR1 SQVTM, CDR2 ANQGSEA. CDR3 region: CSVGWEETQYF. The CDR3 DNA follows: TGCAGCGTTGGGTGGGAGGAGACCCAGTACTTC.

This clonotype was recorded at least ten times. DNA for the CDR3: TGTGCCAGCAGCTTACTAGCGGGGGTCTCAGATACGCAGTATTTT. Encoded protein: CASSLLAGVSDTQYF. This chain connects TRBV7-9 to TRBJ2-3; 10 bases match TRBD2. Germline-derived CDR1 and CDR2 are SEHNR and FQNEAQ (reference sequence). The CDR3 spans 15 residues. J was trimmed by 4 bases and V by 2 bases; bases with no gene match: 3.

This clonotype was seen only once. The chain combines TRBV6-5 with TRBJ2-1; D not certain. Between the trimmed V and J ends, which lost 2 bases and 5 bases, there was a span of 10 bases. Per germline, CDR1 MNHEY and CDR2 SVGAGI. The CDR3 is made up of 14 amino acids. CDR3 DNA: TGTGCCAGCAGTTACGCGCGGTCAGACAATGAGCAGTTCTTC. Encoded protein: CASSYARSDNEQFF.

This clonotype was counted ten times or more. The CDR3 sequence: CASSPIAGLAHNEQFF. The CDR3 nucleotides are TGTGCCAGCTCACCGATAGCGGGGCTTGCGCACAATGAGCAGTTCTTC. J is TRBJ2-1 and V is TRBV18, with 8 nucleotides matching TRBD2. The CDR3 length is 16 residues. Trimming at V came to 3 bases and at J to 5 bases, leaving 9 bases not matched to a gene. Germline V lookup: CDR1 KGHSH, CDR2 LQKENI.

The chain combines TRBV6-5 with TRBJ2-7; D might be TRBD1 (6 bases). CDR3 size: 13 residues. V gave up 6 bases and J gave up 2 bases, with 11 bases separating them. The germline V gene encodes CDR1 MNHEY and CDR2 SVGAGI. Here the CDR3 DNA reads TGTGCCAGCAGCGTAGGACAGACCTACGAGCAGTACGTC. Protein sequence: CASSVGQTYEQYV.

This clonotype showed up many times. The rearrangement joins TRBV7-2 to TRBJ1-1; D unresolved. CDR1 is SGHTA and CDR2 is FQGNSA in the germline V gene. V shed 8 bases and J shed 4 bases, with 14 bases lying between them. The CDR3 contains 13 residues. The CDR3 is CASAPGRTTEAFF. In DNA, the CDR3 is TGTGCCAGCGCCCCAGGTCGTACCACTGAAGCTTTCTTT.

V usage is TRBV7-2 and J usage is TRBJ2-2; TRBD1 matches 9 bases. Germline V gives CDR1 SGHTA, CDR2 FQGNSA. The CDR3 runs to 18 residues. J was trimmed by 2 bases and V by 1 base; bases with no gene match: 8. The CDR3 DNA follows: TGTGCCAGCAGCTTAGGGGCCAGGACAGGGGATAACACCGGGGAGCTGTTTTTT. It codes for CASSLGARTGDNTGELFF.

This clonotype was picked up many times. The chain is built from TRBV12-5 and TRBJ2-3; D remains unclear. The CDR3 is made up of 14 amino acids. V dropped 3 bases and J dropped 4 bases, with 11 bases sitting between them. Germline V gene data show CDR1 as LGHNT and CDR2 as FRNRAP. The CDR3 protein is CASGFSVSPDTQYF. CDR3 coding DNA: TGTGCTAGTGGTTTCTCCGTCAGTCCAGATACGCAGTATTTT. The full variable domain, rest sourced from reference TRBV12-5 and TRBJ2-3, is DARVTQTPRHKVTEMGQEVTMRCQPILGHNTVFWYRQTMMQGLELLAYFRNRAPLDDSGMPKDRFSAEMPDATLATLKIQPSEPRDSAVYFCASGFSVSPDTQYFGPGTRLTVL.

The V call is TRBV11-3, the J call TRBJ2-1; a weak D match, TRBD2 (6 bases). CDR3 length: 16 residues. Trimming removed 5 bases at V and 6 bases at J, with 20 bases between. Germline CDR1 is SGHNT and CDR2 is YENEEA. Written as DNA, the CDR3 is TGTGCCAGCAGCCCGGGGGAAGAGTCATGGTCCAATGAGCAGTTCTTC. Encoded protein: CASSPGEESWSNEQFF.

The table lists this clonotype with many counts. CDR3 loop: CASSWGLAGSYNEQFF. In nucleotides, the CDR3 is TGTGCCAGCAGCTGGGGACTAGCGGGGTCCTACAATGAGCAGTTCTTC. This chain joins TRBV5-4 and TRBJ2-1; 13 bases are a match to TRBD2. CDR1 SGHNT and CDR2 YYREEE come from the germline V gene (reference sequence). J gave up 1 base and V 3 bases, and 1 base lay outside the gene matches. This CDR3 contains 16 residues.